Listed below are T cell receptor beta chains from one sample, sequenced in a study of blood T cell repertoires in COVID-19. Sequencing used immunoSEQ multiplex PCR; TCRdb keeps in-frame clones, though not all of them. The repertoire holds 85,000 to 120,000 clones, over 65% seen once, with 6.2% in the top ten. The sequenced material came from peripheral blood. These receptors were obtained from a man aged 80 or over with COVID-19, enrolled during active disease. Both conserved end residues are trimmed from each CDR3. Fields, in order: CDR3 protein, V gene, J gene.

CDR3 protein: ASSLGDRDNYGYT; V gene: TRBV5-1; J gene: TRBJ1-2
CDR3 protein: ASSLTLLAGRGPSTDTQY; V gene: TRBV7-3; J gene: TRBJ2-3
CDR3 protein: ASSAMGGRSKDTQY; V gene: TRBV9; J gene: TRBJ2-3
CDR3 protein: ASSLDSHNEQF; V gene: TRBV5-1; J gene: TRBJ2-1
CDR3 protein: ASSYTGQNNEKLF; V gene: TRBV6-5; J gene: TRBJ1-4
CDR3 protein: ASSQGQLRDEKLF; V gene: TRBV4-2; J gene: TRBJ1-4
CDR3 protein: ASSLGTGYNTGELF; V gene: TRBV7-3; J gene: TRBJ2-2
CDR3 protein: ASNPAVAGGPKETQY; V gene: TRBV7-3; J gene: TRBJ2-5
CDR3 protein: ASSEVFSPPAF; V gene: TRBV2; J gene: TRBJ1-1
CDR3 protein: ASSLVGGSGLQETQY; V gene: TRBV11-2; J gene: TRBJ2-5
CDR3 protein: ASSLDRGANYGYT; V gene: TRBV7-2; J gene: TRBJ1-2
CDR3 protein: ASSPTSGVYNEQF; V gene: TRBV3-1/TRBV3-2; J gene: TRBJ2-1
CDR3 protein: ASGAGWDNEQF; V gene: TRBV28; J gene: TRBJ2-1
CDR3 protein: ATSRDQGSTFYEQY; V gene: TRBV15; J gene: TRBJ2-7
CDR3 protein: ASSLGTRVEQY; V gene: TRBV7-8; J gene: TRBJ2-7
CDR3 protein: ASSAHRGREETQY; V gene: TRBV19; J gene: TRBJ2-5
CDR3 protein: ASSLKVGRNNEQF; V gene: TRBV5-1; J gene: TRBJ2-1
CDR3 protein: ASVRDYNNEQF; V gene: TRBV2; J gene: TRBJ2-1
CDR3 protein: ASSPGTTYNEQF; V gene: TRBV28; J gene: TRBJ2-1
CDR3 protein: ASRGTGQRVGQY; V gene: TRBV10-2; J gene: TRBJ2-5
CDR3 protein: ASSQEERGGDGYT; V gene: TRBV14; J gene: TRBJ1-2
CDR3 protein: ASSFIRSNQPQH; V gene: TRBV6-2/TRBV6-3; J gene: TRBJ1-5
CDR3 protein: ASSFRTGASRDGYT; V gene: TRBV28; J gene: TRBJ1-2
CDR3 protein: ASSPGGSTYEQY; V gene: TRBV7-3; J gene: TRBJ2-7
CDR3 protein: ASSHTSGPYADTQY; V gene: TRBV14; J gene: TRBJ2-3
CDR3 protein: ASSKLEADTQY; V gene: TRBV5-1; J gene: TRBJ2-3
CDR3 protein: ASTGREKLF; V gene: TRBV19; J gene: TRBJ1-4
CDR3 protein: ASSLSGGAPGEQY; V gene: TRBV27; J gene: TRBJ2-7
CDR3 protein: ASRGGLAGSEQY; V gene: TRBV2; J gene: TRBJ2-7
CDR3 protein: ASNAGEIDNSPLH; V gene: TRBV28; J gene: TRBJ1-6